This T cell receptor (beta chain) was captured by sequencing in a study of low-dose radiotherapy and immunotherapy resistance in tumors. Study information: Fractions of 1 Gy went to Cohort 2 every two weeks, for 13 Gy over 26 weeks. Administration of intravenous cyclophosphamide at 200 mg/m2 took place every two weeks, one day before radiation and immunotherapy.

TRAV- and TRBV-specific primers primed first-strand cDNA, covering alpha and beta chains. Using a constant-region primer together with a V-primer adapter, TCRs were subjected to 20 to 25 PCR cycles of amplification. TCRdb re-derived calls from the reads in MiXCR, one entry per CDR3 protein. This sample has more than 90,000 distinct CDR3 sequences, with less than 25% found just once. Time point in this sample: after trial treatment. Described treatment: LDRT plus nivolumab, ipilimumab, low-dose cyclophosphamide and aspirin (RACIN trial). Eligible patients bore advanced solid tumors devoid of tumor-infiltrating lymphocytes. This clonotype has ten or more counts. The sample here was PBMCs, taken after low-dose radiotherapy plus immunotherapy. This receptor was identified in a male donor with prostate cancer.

The CDR3 loop reads CATSRDRGYEQYF. The CDR3 DNA sequence: TGTGCCACCAGCAGAGACCGGGGTTACGAGCAGTACTTC. The gene calls are TRBV15 and TRBJ2-7; possible D gene TRBD2, 5 bases. The CDR3 runs to 13 residues. V was clipped by 0 bases and J by 4 bases, with 7 bases between them. Germline V lookup: CDR1 LNHNV, CDR2 YYDKDF (reference sequence).